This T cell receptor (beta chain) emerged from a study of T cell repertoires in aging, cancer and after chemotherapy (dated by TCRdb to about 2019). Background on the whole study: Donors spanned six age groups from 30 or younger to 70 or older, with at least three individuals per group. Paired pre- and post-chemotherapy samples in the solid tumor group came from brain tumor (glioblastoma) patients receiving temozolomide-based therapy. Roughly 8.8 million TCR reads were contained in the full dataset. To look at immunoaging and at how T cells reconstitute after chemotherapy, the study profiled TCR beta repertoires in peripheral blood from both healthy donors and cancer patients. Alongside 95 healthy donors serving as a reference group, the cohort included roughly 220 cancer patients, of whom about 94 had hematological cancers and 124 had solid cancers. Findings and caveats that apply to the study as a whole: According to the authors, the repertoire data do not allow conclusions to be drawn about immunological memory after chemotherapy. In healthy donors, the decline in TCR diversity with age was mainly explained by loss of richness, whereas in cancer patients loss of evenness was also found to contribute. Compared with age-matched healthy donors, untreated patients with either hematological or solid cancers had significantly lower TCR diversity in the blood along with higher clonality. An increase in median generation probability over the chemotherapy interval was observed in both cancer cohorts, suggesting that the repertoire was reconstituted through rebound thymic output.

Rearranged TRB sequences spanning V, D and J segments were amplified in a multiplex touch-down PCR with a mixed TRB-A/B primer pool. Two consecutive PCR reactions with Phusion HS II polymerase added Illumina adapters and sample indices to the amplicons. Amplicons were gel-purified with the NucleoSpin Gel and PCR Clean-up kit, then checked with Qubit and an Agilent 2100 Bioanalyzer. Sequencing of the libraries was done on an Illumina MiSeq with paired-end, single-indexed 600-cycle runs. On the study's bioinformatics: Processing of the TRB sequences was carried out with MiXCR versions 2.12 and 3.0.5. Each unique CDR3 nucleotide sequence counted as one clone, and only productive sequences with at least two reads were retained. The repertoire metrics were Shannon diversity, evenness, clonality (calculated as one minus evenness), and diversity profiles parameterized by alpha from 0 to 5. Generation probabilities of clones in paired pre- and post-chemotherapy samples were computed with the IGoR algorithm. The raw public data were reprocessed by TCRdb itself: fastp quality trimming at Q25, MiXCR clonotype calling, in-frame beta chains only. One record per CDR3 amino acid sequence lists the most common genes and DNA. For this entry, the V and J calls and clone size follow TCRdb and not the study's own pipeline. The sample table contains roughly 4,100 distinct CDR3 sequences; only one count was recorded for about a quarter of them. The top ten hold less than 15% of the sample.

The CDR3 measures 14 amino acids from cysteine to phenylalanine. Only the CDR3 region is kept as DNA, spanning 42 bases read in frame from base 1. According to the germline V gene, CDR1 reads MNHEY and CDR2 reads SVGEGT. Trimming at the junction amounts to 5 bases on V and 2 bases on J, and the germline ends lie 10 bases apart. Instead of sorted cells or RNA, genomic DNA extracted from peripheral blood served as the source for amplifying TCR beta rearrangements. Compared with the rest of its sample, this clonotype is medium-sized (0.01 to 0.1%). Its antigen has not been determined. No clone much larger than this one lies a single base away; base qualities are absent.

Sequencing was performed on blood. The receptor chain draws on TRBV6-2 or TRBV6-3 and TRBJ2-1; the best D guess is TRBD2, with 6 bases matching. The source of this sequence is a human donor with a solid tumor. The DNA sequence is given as TGTGCCAGCAGTACCAGGACTACCTACAATGAGCAGTTCTTC. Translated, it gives CASSTRTTYNEQFF.